The 23 T cell receptor beta chains below were found in one sample sequenced in a study of neoadjuvant nivolumab and ipilimumab in lung cancer. The assay was immunoSEQ multiplex PCR, and TCRdb's table has in-frame clones only and misses some. The sample includes tens of thousands of clones, approximately 92% of them seen just once. The sample in question was peripheral blood, obtained before neoadjuvant nivolumab, alone or with ipilimumab. The source is an adult with non-small cell lung cancer.

The rearrangement joins TRBV5-1 to TRBJ1-1, with no clear D. The V gene's germline CDR1 is SGHRS and CDR2 YFSETQ. With 0 bases removed from V and 1 base from J, the gap between germline ends came to 7 bases. The CDR3 extends over 14 amino acids. CDR3 DNA sequence: TGCGCCAGCAGCTTGGGTAGGGAGAACACTGAAGCTTTCTTT. Translated, it gives CASSLGRENTEAFF.

This clone has only one observation. The chain is built from TRBV30 and TRBJ1-4; D might be TRBD1 (6 bases). The CDR3 loop spans 15 amino acids. V was clipped by 3 bases and J by 4 bases, with 15 bases between them. Germline V gives CDR1 GTSNPN, CDR2 SVGIG (reference sequence). CDR3 coding DNA: TGTGCCTGGAGAGGGGGGGCGCTGGGTAATGAAAAACTGTTTTTT. This gives the protein CAWRGGALGNEKLFF.

V and J are TRBV7-2 and TRBJ2-7, with 8 nucleotides matching TRBD2. CDR1 is SGHTA, CDR2 FQGNSA, per germline. This CDR3 is built from 15 residues. V trimming: 2 bases; J trimming: 0 bases; junction bases outside the gene matches: 3. CDR3 in DNA: TGTGCCAGCAGCTTAATAAGCGGGAGCTCCTACGAGCAGTACTTC. Translating it yields CASSLISGSSYEQYF. The full variable domain, in which reference TRBV7-2 and TRBJ2-7 provide the parts outside the CDR3, is GAGVSQSPSNKVTEKGKDVELRCDPISGHTALYWYRQSLGQGLEFLIYFQGNSAPDKSGLPSDRFSAERTGGSVSTLTIQRTQQEDSAVYLCASSLISGSSYEQYFGPGTRLTVT.

This chain uses TRBV7-2 with TRBJ2-2; D unresolved. This CDR3 comprises 15 residues. Germline loops: CDR1 SGHTA, CDR2 FQGNSA. Trimming shortened V by 3 bases and J by 2 bases, and 10 bases separated the two germline ends. The CDR3 region has the DNA TGTGCCAGCAGCTTTTCCGGACCCAACACCGGGGAGCTGTTTTTT. Amino acid sequence: CASSFSGPNTGELFF.

V and J are TRBV29-1 and TRBJ2-7; 8 nucleotides line up with TRBD1. This CDR3 is 15 amino acids long. Per the germline V gene, CDR1 is SQVTM and CDR2 is ANQGSEA. V lost 4 bases and J lost 4; bases outside the gene matches: 12. The CDR3 DNA follows: TGCAGCGTTGTAGTTACCCGGACAGGGAGTTACGAGCAGTACTTC. This sequence encodes CSVVVTRTGSYEQYF.

This chain connects TRBV5-8 to TRBJ2-3; 8 bases align to TRBD2. The ends lost 7 bases at V and 3 bases at J; junction bases unmatched: 13. The CDR3 has 16 residues. Germline CDR1 and CDR2: SGHTS and YDEGEE. CDR3: CASGFLPGGRTDTQYF. CDR3 coding DNA: TGTGCCAGCGGATTTTTGCCGGGAGGGAGGACAGATACGCAGTATTTT.

This clone has only one observation. The CDR3 region has the DNA TGTGCCAGCAGTCAGCTAGCGGGAGGATGGTATGAGCAGTTCTTC. Protein product: CASSQLAGGWYEQFF. The rearrangement joins TRBV27 to TRBJ2-1; 11 bases map to TRBD2. CDR1 and CDR2 (germline): MNHEY, SMNVEV (reference sequence). J gave up 8 bases and V 5 bases, and 8 bases lay outside the gene matches. This CDR3 region has 15 residues.

The chain links TRBV29-1 to TRBJ2-1; 13 bases match TRBD2. Germline V lookup: CDR1 SQVTM, CDR2 ANQGSEA. J gave up 2 bases and V 5 bases, and 6 bases lay outside the gene matches. The CDR3 totals 16 residues. CDR3 nucleotide sequence: TGCAGCGTTAGAGGACTAGCGGGAGTACCCTACAATGAGCAGTTCTTC. It translates to CSVRGLAGVPYNEQFF.

The genes are TRBV5-8 and TRBJ2-1; tentatively, D is TRBD2 (5 bases). This CDR3 comprises 13 residues. The V and J ends lost 0 bases and 8 bases respectively, with 9 bases between them. CDR1 is SGHTS, CDR2 YDEGEE, per germline. CDR3 in DNA: TGTGCCAGCAGCTTGGGGGCGGGCTATGAGCAGTTCTTC. Protein product: CASSLGAGYEQFF.

The CDR3: CASSSQTRGYEQYF. The CDR3 bases are TGTGCCAGCAGCTCCCAGACTAGGGGCTACGAGCAGTACTTC. V and J are TRBV7-2 and TRBJ2-7; a possible D gene is TRBD2 (6 bases). This CDR3 is built from 14 residues. The V end lost 4 bases, the J end lost 3 bases, and 13 bases lay between the germline ends. The germline V gene has CDR1 SGHTA and CDR2 FQGNSA.

V gene TRBV30 combines with J gene TRBJ1-5; the D is unclear. The CDR3 is made up of 14 amino acids. Trimming took off 2 bases at V and 6 bases at J, with 14 bases between the two ends. Germline-derived CDR1 and CDR2 are GTSNPN and SVGIG (reference sequence). The CDR3 coding sequence is TGTGCCTGGAGTACCGCGGGAGTGCTTCAGCCCCAGCATTTT. Amino acid sequence: CAWSTAGVLQPQHF.

This clone occurred a few times. J is TRBJ2-1 and V is TRBV9, with TRBD1 identical over 7 bases. The germline CDR1 and CDR2 sequences are SGDLS and YYNGEE. V shed 3 bases, J shed 0 bases, and the junction held 0 bases outside the gene matches. The CDR3 sequence is 14 residues long. CDR3 loop: CASSAGGSYNEQFF. The DNA of the CDR3 is TGTGCCAGCAGCGCAGGGGGCTCCTACAATGAGCAGTTCTTC.

The chain is built from TRBV5-1 and TRBJ2-1; D unresolved. V lost 4 bases, J lost 4 bases, and 12 bases lay in between. The CDR3 totals 14 residues. Per germline, CDR1 SGHRS and CDR2 YFSETQ. As DNA, the CDR3 is TGCGCCAGCAGCCCCGGTAGGACGTACAATGAGCAGTTCTTC. Translating gives CASSPGRTYNEQFF.

This clone occurred a few times. The chain combines TRBV5-1 with TRBJ1-2; D is possibly TRBD1 (5 bases). CDR3 size: 16 residues. Germline V lookup: CDR1 SGHRS, CDR2 YFSETQ. V shed 0 bases and J shed 4 bases, with 16 bases lying between them. The CDR3 DNA reads as TGCGCCAGCAGCTTGGAAGCAGGGCCCGGCCCCTATGGCTACACCTTC. Residues: CASSLEAGPGPYGYTF.

This chain links TRBV7-9 with TRBJ2-3, with 16 bases that match TRBD2. This CDR3 region has 16 residues. Germline loops: CDR1 SEHNR, CDR2 FQNEAQ (reference sequence). Trimming cost V 5 bases and J 5 bases; bases outside gene matches: 4. The CDR3 loop is CASSQGLAGGQDTQYF. The CDR3 nucleotides are TGTGCCAGCAGCCAGGGACTAGCGGGAGGGCAAGATACGCAGTATTTT.

The chain employs TRBV25-1 and TRBJ2-7; no definite D call. This CDR3 spans 12 amino acids. Trimming pared 4 bases from V and 2 bases from J, leaving 6 bases between. Germline V gene lookup returns CDR1 MGHDK and CDR2 SYGVNS. The CDR3 DNA reads TGTGCCAGCAGTGTAGTAACCTACGAGCAGTACTTC. Residues: CASSVVTYEQYF.

This chain connects TRBV5-1 to TRBJ2-5, with D possibly being TRBD1 or TRBD2 (6 bases each). The CDR3 consists of 15 residues. Germline CDR1 SGHRS, CDR2 YFSETQ. V was pared by 4 bases and J by 2 bases, with 15 bases between. DNA for the CDR3: TGCGCCAGCAGCAGCGGAACGGGGGCACAAGAGACCCAGTACTTC. Protein: CASSSGTGAQETQYF.

This chain links TRBV9 with TRBJ2-2, with TRBD1 matching 7 bases. The CDR3 runs to 14 residues. Germline CDR1 is SGDLS and CDR2 is YYNGEE. The junction had 2 bases not matched to a gene; V was cut back by 0 bases and J by 6 bases. CDR3 protein: CASSVVGQAGELFF. CDR3 DNA sequence: TGTGCCAGCAGCGTAGTAGGACAGGCCGGGGAGCTGTTTTTT.

The J gene is TRBJ1-5, the V gene TRBV9; TRBD1 agrees at 7 bases. CDR1 is SGDLS, CDR2 YYNGEE, per germline. The CDR3 loop spans 15 amino acids. V lost 0 bases to trimming and J lost 2 bases; unmatched junction nucleotides: 2. CDR3 sequence: CASSVGQGGNQPQHF. The CDR3 bases are TGTGCCAGCAGCGTAGGGCAGGGGGGCAATCAGCCCCAGCATTTT.

The V and J genes are TRBV9 and TRBJ1-5; maybe TRBD1 (5 bases). This CDR3 has 15 amino acids. The V and J ends lost 0 bases and 1 base respectively, with 8 bases between them. Looked up from germline, CDR1 is SGDLS and CDR2 is YYNGEE. The CDR3 DNA reads as TGTGCCAGCAGCGTAGGTCAGGGCAGCAATCAGCCCCAGCATTTT. It is translated as CASSVGQGSNQPQHF. Full variable domain (rest looked up from reference TRBV9 and TRBJ1-5): DSGVTQTPKHLITATGQRVTLRCSPRSGDLSVYWYQQSLDQGLQFLIQYYNGEERAKGNILERFSAQQFPDLHSELNLSSLELGDSALYFCASSVGQGSNQPQHFGDGTRLSIL.

The chain is built from TRBV7-9 and TRBJ2-1, with 10 bases aligning to TRBD2. Losses at the gene ends were 8 bases for V and 6 bases for J; bases not matched to a gene: 13. CDR1 and CDR2 (germline): SEHNR, FQNEAQ (reference sequence). There are 16 residues in the CDR3. CDR3 loop: CASGLTAGGNSNEQFF. Here the CDR3 DNA reads TGTGCCAGCGGCCTAACAGCGGGAGGGAACTCCAATGAGCAGTTCTTC.

This clone was counted a few times. The chain carries TRBV11-2 and TRBJ2-7, with D tentatively TRBD2 (6 bases). CDR3 length: 14 residues. Trimming stripped 5 bases from V and 2 bases from J, with 13 bases between. Looked up from germline, CDR1 is SGHAT and CDR2 is FQNNGV. This chain's CDR3 is CASSISGYTYEQYF. The CDR3 DNA reads TGTGCCAGCAGCATAAGCGGGTACACCTACGAGCAGTACTTC.

This chain links TRBV9 with TRBJ2-7, with D hard to call. Trimming left V 4 bases short and J 4 bases short, with 12 bases between. The CDR3 runs 13 residues. The germline gives CDR1 SGDLS, CDR2 YYNGEE. The CDR3 loop reads CASSPSTPYEQYF. The CDR3 bases are TGTGCCAGCAGCCCTAGTACCCCTTACGAGCAGTACTTC.